The rows below give T cell receptor beta chains drawn from one sample of a study of regulatory T cells in long-lasting Graves disease. TCRdb re-derived calls from the multiplex PCR reads in MiXCR, one entry per CDR3 protein. The table lists around 450,000 distinct CDR3 sequences, approximately 16% of them singletons. Separately, the same data were catalogued under a study of T cells in Graves' hyperthyroidism and ophthalmopathy.

The material was peripheral blood mononuclear cells (PBMCs), obtained at new diagnosis, from a patient treated with antithyroid drugs. Source of these receptors: a woman in her forties with Graves disease. Both conserved end residues are part of each CDR3. The D gene is left open where the match is weak. Size is stated for part of the rows, as once, few or many counts, or as a class when the clone is expanded.

clone_size	v_call	j_call	d_call	cdr3_nt	cdr3_aa
few	TRBV7-2	TRBJ1-3	-	TGTGCCAGCAGCTTAGCCCCAGGCATTGGAAACACCATATATTTT	CASSLAPGIGNTIYF
few	TRBV5-1	TRBJ2-5	TRBD1	TGCGCCAGCAGAACTTCCTACTCTGGACAGGGGGTACAAGAGACCCAGTACTTC	CASRTSYSGQGVQETQYF
many	TRBV28	TRBJ2-4	-	TGTGCCAGCAGTTTCTGGCGGGAAGGGGGCAAAAACATTCAGTACTTC	CASSFWREGGKNIQYF
many	TRBV10-3	TRBJ2-5	-	TGTGCCACGTCGGGAATGGGGGAGACCCAGTACTTC	CATSGMGETQYF
many	TRBV7-9	TRBJ1-2	TRBD1	TGTGCCAGCAGCTTGGGGGGACAGCAGCCCTATGGCTACACCTTC	CASSLGGQQPYGYTF
-	TRBV12-3/TRBV12-4	TRBJ2-2	TRBD2	TGTGCCAGCAGCTTCCTTGGAGGGACTAGCAAAGGGGAGCTGTTTTTT	CASSFLGGTSKGELFF
many	TRBV27	TRBJ2-3	TRBD2	TGTGCCAGCAGTTTACTAGCGGGAGAGGGATATACGCAGTATTTT	CASSLLAGEGYTQYF
many	TRBV15	TRBJ1-2	-	TGTGCCACCAGCAGCGCCGGCTATGGCTACACCTTC	CATSSAGYGYTF
many	TRBV27	TRBJ2-7	-	TGTGCCAGCAGTCCCCTGTACAGGGCGTACGAGCAGTACTTC	CASSPLYRAYEQYF
few	TRBV19	TRBJ2-7	-	TGTGCCAGTAGTGCTACTAGCTCCTACGAGCAGTACTTC	CASSATSSYEQYF
many	TRBV9	TRBJ2-7	TRBD2	TGTGCCAGCAGCCCCCCCGGGAGGTCCTACGAGCAGTACTTC	CASSPPGRSYEQYF
many	TRBV2	TRBJ1-4	TRBD1	TGTGCCAGCAGTGATACCTTCCAGGGGGCAGGCAAACTGTTTTTT	CASSDTFQGAGKLFF
-	TRBV28	TRBJ2-1	TRBD2	TGTGCCAGCAGTCACGGACTAGCCAATGAGCAGTTCTTC	CASSHGLANEQFF
-	TRBV7-9	TRBJ2-7	-	TGTGCCAGCGTCTTCGAAGGGGGGGCTTACGAGCAGTACTTC	CASVFEGGAYEQYF
-	TRBV28	TRBJ2-4	TRBD1	TGTGCCAGCAGTTTATTTCAGGGGGCGGCCAAAAACATTCAGTACTTC	CASSLFQGAAKNIQYF
-	TRBV19	TRBJ2-2	-	TGTGCCAGTAGAACTCACCGGGGATCGGAGCTGTTTTTT	CASRTHRGSELFF
many	TRBV29-1	TRBJ1-2	-	TGCAGCGATTATAGGACAGAACACTATGGCTACACCTTC	CSDYRTEHYGYTF
many	TRBV14	TRBJ1-4	-	TGTGCCAGCAGCCAAGAGGCCGGGTTGGTTGAAAAACTGTTTTTT	CASSQEAGLVEKLFF
few	TRBV6-2/TRBV6-3	TRBJ2-1	-	TGTGCCAGCACGCATGGAGGCCCCCCCAATGAGCAGTTCTTC	CASTHGGPPNEQFF
many	TRBV28	TRBJ2-7	-	TGTGCCAGCAGTTTACGGCTCCGTGCGGAATCCTCCTACGAGCAGTACTTC	CASSLRLRAESSYEQYF
many	TRBV24-1	TRBJ2-5	TRBD2	TGTGCCACCAGTGACCCCGGGGGGGGAGAGACCCAGTACTTC	CATSDPGGGETQYF
-	TRBV4-1	TRBJ2-3	-	TGCGCCAGCAGCACAGGTTCGCTAGCGAGCACAGATACGCAGTATTTT	CASSTGSLASTDTQYF
-	TRBV11-1	TRBJ2-1	-	TGTGCCAGCAGCTTAGGTACGGGTGAGCAGTTCTTC	CASSLGTGEQFF
many	TRBV18	TRBJ2-1	TRBD2	TGTGCCAGCTCACCACCGACAGCGGGAGTGCTCAATGAGCAGTTCTTC	CASSPPTAGVLNEQFF
many	TRBV11-2	TRBJ2-5	-	TGTGCCAGCAGCTTACTTCAAGGAAAAGCCCAAGAGACCCAGTACTTC	CASSLLQGKAQETQYF
-	TRBV29-1	TRBJ1-4	TRBD1	TGCAGCGTCCTCAGGACAGGGGTTAATGAAAAACTGTTTTTT	CSVLRTGVNEKLFF
few	TRBV19	TRBJ2-1	TRBD1	TGTGCCAGTAGCCCCGCGAGGGACAGGGGGCGCCTGGAGCAGTTCTTC	CASSPARDRGRLEQFF
-	TRBV11-2	TRBJ2-3	TRBD2	TGTGCCAGCAGCCCAGCTAGCGGGAGGGCCGCGCAGTATTTT	CASSPASGRAAQYF
-	TRBV6-1	TRBJ2-3	-	TGTGCCAGCGCTGTTCGTCTACTAGGGGGGCCAGATACGCAGTATTTT	CASAVRLLGGPDTQYF
once	TRBV12-3/TRBV12-4	TRBJ2-1	-	TGTGCCAGCAGCCTCATCTTACGGCTCAATGAGCAGTTCTTC	CASSLILRLNEQFF
many	TRBV27	TRBJ2-2	TRBD2	TGTGCCAGCTCCAGACTAGCCCGGAACACCGGGGAGCTGTTTTTT	CASSRLARNTGELFF
-	TRBV7-3	TRBJ2-1	TRBD2	TGTGCCAGCAGCTTAAACGCGGGAGAGGGATACAATGAGCAGTTCTTC	CASSLNAGEGYNEQFF
few	TRBV24-1	TRBJ2-5	-	TGTGCCACCAGTGCTCGGTGGGGAGAAGAGACCCAGTACTTC	CATSARWGEETQYF
many	TRBV28	TRBJ2-5	TRBD1	TGTGCCAGCAGTCTCCGGACAGGGCCCCAAGAGACCCAGTACTTC	CASSLRTGPQETQYF
-	TRBV19	TRBJ2-4	TRBD1	TGTGCCAGTAGTACCACGAAGCCCGGGACAGGGGGCATGGACATTCAGTACTTC	CASSTTKPGTGGMDIQYF
many	TRBV12-3/TRBV12-4	TRBJ2-3	-	TGTGCCAGCAGTTGGGATCGACCAGATACGCAGTATTTT	CASSWDRPDTQYF
once	TRBV20-1	TRBJ2-1	-	TGCAGTGCTCCCGCTCGATACAATGAGCAGTTCTTC	CSAPARYNEQFF
-	TRBV6-2/TRBV6-3	TRBJ2-7	-	TGTGCCAGCAGTTATGGCGGAGACCTGCAGTACTTC	CASSYGGDLQYF
-	TRBV11-2	TRBJ2-5	-	TGTGCCAGCAGCCATAACAGGTTTCAAGAGACCCAGTACTTC	CASSHNRFQETQYF
many	TRBV7-8	TRBJ1-1	-	TGTGCCAGCAGCCGAGACGGGGGAGCTTTCTTT	CASSRDGGAFF
-	TRBV12-3/TRBV12-4	TRBJ2-7	TRBD2	TGTGCCAGCAGTTTGGATCGAGCGGGAGTCAACGAGCAGTACTTC	CASSLDRAGVNEQYF
-	TRBV4-3	TRBJ1-6	-	TGCGCCAGCAGCCAAGATAGGGCCTATAATTCACCCCTCCACTTT	CASSQDRAYNSPLHF
many	TRBV27	TRBJ1-6	-	TGTGCCAGCAGTTTACGGGGCCGAAATTCACCCCTCCACTTT	CASSLRGRNSPLHF
-	TRBV3-1	TRBJ2-7	-	TGTGCCAGCAGCTCTCGGTCCCACGAGCAGTACTTC	CASSSRSHEQYF